This T cell receptor (beta chain) originates from a study of T cell repertoires in cytomegalovirus infection. Each CDR3 protein is one row after TCRdb ran MiXCR on the reads. In the table there are about 400,000 distinct CDR3 sequences, 15% to 20% of which are singletons. Trimming cost V 5 bases and J 5 bases, with 14 bases left between them. Germline V lookup: CDR1 SGHDT, CDR2 YYEEEE. The length of the CDR3 is 14 residues. Sample: PBMCs. The chain links TRBV5-6 to TRBJ1-5; possible D gene TRBD1, 5 bases. The receptor comes from a human donor in good health (CMV status not recorded). Some clones in this sample may be carry-over from other donors' samples. The DNA of the CDR3 is TGTGCCAGCAGTTCGGTCGGCAGGGATCAGCCCCAGCATTTT. This encodes CASSSVGRDQPQHF.